The rows below give T cell receptor beta chains drawn from one sample of a study of blood T cell repertoires in COVID-19. Profiling relied on immunoSEQ multiplex PCR, and the TCRdb table lists in-frame clones only, not all of them. The table has 110,000 or so clones, roughly 84% seen once. Sequences were obtained from peripheral blood. The receptors here all came from a man aged 35 to 55 with acute or convalescent COVID-19. CDR3s include the opening cysteine and the closing phenylalanine or tryptophan. The D gene is left open where the match is weak. Clone size is shown for a subset of rows, as once, few, many or a class of expanded clone.

clone size: -
J gene: TRBJ1-1
V gene: TRBV6-2/TRBV6-3
D gene: -
CDR3 protein: CASSSPGRRGWTEAFF
CDR3 DNA: TGTGCCAGCAGTTCCCCGGGGAGACGGGGGTGGACTGAAGCTTTCTTT

clone size: -
J gene: TRBJ1-2
V gene: TRBV6-4
D gene: TRBD1
CDR3 protein: CASSDRIGQGFRGYTF
CDR3 DNA: TGTGCCAGCAGTGACAGGATAGGACAGGGCTTTCGGGGCTACACCTTC

clone size: -
J gene: TRBJ1-5
V gene: TRBV5-6
D gene: -
CDR3 protein: CASSSYNQPQHF
CDR3 DNA: TGTGCCAGCAGCTCCTACAATCAGCCCCAGCATTTT

clone size: few
J gene: TRBJ2-3
V gene: TRBV30
D gene: -
CDR3 protein: CAWSHGTDTQYF
CDR3 DNA: TGTGCCTGGTCACACGGCACAGATACGCAGTATTTT

clone size: -
J gene: TRBJ2-3
V gene: TRBV6-6
D gene: TRBD2
CDR3 protein: CASNRASGGTDTQYF
CDR3 DNA: TGTGCCAGCAACCGAGCTAGCGGGGGCACAGATACGCAGTATTTT

clone size: -
J gene: TRBJ2-1
V gene: TRBV24-1
D gene: -
CDR3 protein: CATSDFDRLDSYNEQFF
CDR3 DNA: TGTGCCACCAGTGATTTTGACAGATTAGACTCCTACAATGAGCAGTTCTTC

clone size: -
J gene: TRBJ2-7
V gene: TRBV12-5
D gene: -
CDR3 protein: CASGLSAGGYEQYF
CDR3 DNA: TGTGCTAGTGGTTTGTCAGCAGGGGGGTACGAGCAGTACTTC

clone size: -
J gene: TRBJ1-2
V gene: TRBV4-3
D gene: TRBD1
CDR3 protein: CASSPRDSLYNYGYTF
CDR3 DNA: TGCGCCAGCAGCCCCCGGGACAGCCTTTATAACTATGGCTACACCTTC

clone size: -
J gene: TRBJ2-2
V gene: TRBV10-2
D gene: TRBD1
CDR3 protein: CASSGSRGITGELFF
CDR3 DNA: TGCGCCAGCAGTGGTTCCAGGGGGATCACCGGGGAGCTGTTTTTT

clone size: -
J gene: TRBJ2-1
V gene: TRBV2
D gene: TRBD2
CDR3 protein: CASTSAGGLWEQFF
CDR3 DNA: TGTGCCAGCACCTCAGCGGGGGGGCTGTGGGAGCAGTTCTTC

clone size: -
J gene: TRBJ1-1
V gene: TRBV18
D gene: -
CDR3 protein: CASSPPRGGGTEAFF
CDR3 DNA: TGTGCCAGCTCACCACCGAGGGGAGGAGGCACTGAAGCTTTCTTT

clone size: once
J gene: TRBJ2-2
V gene: TRBV13
D gene: TRBD1
CDR3 protein: CASSLRFVWDREVPNTGELFF
CDR3 DNA: TGTGCCAGCAGCTTAAGATTTGTTTGGGACAGGGAGGTTCCGAACACCGGGGAGCTGTTTTTT

clone size: -
J gene: TRBJ2-6
V gene: TRBV6-5
D gene: -
CDR3 protein: CASTKGDSGANVLTF
CDR3 DNA: TGTGCCAGCACAAAAGGGGACTCTGGGGCCAACGTCCTGACTTTC

clone size: -
J gene: TRBJ2-6
V gene: TRBV6-6
D gene: -
CDR3 protein: CASSYAVSGANVLTF
CDR3 DNA: TGTGCCAGCAGTTACGCGGTCTCTGGGGCCAACGTCCTGACTTTC

clone size: once
J gene: TRBJ1-5
V gene: TRBV6-1
D gene: -
CDR3 protein: CASSEEAGIYSNQPQHF
CDR3 DNA: TGTGCCAGCAGTGAAGAGGCAGGGATCTATAGCAATCAGCCCCAGCATTTT

clone size: -
J gene: TRBJ1-4
V gene: TRBV5-1
D gene: -
CDR3 protein: CASSLVTGNEKLFF
CDR3 DNA: TGCGCCAGCAGCTTGGTGACGGGAAATGAAAAACTGTTTTTT